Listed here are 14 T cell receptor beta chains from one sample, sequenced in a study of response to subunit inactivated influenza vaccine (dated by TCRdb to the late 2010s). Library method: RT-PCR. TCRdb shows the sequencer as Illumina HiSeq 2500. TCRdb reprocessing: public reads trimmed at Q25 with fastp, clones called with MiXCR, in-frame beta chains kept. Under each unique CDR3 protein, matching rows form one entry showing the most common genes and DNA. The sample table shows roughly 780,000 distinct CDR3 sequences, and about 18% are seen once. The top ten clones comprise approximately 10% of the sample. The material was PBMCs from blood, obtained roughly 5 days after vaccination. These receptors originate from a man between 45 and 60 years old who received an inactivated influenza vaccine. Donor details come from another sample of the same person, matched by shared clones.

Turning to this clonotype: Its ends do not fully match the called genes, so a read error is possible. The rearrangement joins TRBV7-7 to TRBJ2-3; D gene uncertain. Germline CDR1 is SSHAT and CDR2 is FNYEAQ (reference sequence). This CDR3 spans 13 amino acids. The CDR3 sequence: CASSSAEVDTQYF. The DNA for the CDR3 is TGTGCTAGCAGCTCCGCCGAAGTAGATACGCAGTATTTT.

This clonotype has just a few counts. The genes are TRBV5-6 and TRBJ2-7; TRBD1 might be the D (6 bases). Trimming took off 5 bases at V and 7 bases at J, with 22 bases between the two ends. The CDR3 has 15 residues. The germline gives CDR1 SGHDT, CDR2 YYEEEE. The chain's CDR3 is CASRGGMQTPWEQYF. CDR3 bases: TGTGCCAGCAGAGGGGGAATGCAGACCCCGTGGGAGCAGTACTTC.

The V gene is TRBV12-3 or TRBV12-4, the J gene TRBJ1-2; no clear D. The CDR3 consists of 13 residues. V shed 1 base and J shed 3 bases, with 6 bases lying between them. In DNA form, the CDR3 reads TGTGCCAGCAGTTTAGTACCGGACTATGGCTACACCTTC. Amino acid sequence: CASSLVPDYGYTF.

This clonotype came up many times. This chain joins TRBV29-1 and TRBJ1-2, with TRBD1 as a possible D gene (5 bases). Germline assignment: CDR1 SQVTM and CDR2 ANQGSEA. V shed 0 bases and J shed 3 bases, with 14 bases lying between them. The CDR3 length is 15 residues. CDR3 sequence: CSVEDGSRGDYGYTF. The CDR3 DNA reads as TGCAGCGTTGAAGATGGCAGCCGGGGGGACTATGGCTACACCTTC.

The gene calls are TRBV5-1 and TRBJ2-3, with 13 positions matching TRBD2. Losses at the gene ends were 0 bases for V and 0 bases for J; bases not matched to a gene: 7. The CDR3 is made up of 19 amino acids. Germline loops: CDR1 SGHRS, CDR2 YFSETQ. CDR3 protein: CASSLGLAGGQLSTDTQYF. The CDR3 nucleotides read TGCGCCAGCAGCTTGGGACTAGCGGGGGGTCAACTGAGCACAGATACGCAGTATTTT.

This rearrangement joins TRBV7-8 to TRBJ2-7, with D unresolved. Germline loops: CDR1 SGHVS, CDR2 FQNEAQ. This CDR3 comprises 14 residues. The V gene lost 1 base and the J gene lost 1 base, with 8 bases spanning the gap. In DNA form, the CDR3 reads TGTGCCAGCAGCTTAGTTTTACCTTCCTACGAGCAGTACTTC. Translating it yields CASSLVLPSYEQYF. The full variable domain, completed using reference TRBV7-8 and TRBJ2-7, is GAGVSQSPRYKVAKRGQDVALRCDPISGHVSLFWYQQALGQGPEFLTYFQNEAQLDKSGLPSDRFFAERPEGSVSTLKIQRTQQEDSAVYLCASSLVLPSYEQYFGPGTRLTVT.

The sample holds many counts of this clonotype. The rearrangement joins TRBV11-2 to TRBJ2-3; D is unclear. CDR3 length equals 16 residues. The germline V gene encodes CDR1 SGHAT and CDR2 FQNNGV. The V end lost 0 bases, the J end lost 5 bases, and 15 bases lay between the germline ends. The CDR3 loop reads CASSLDLRNTRDTQYF. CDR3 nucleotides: TGTGCCAGCAGCTTAGATCTGAGGAATACCCGAGATACGCAGTATTTT.

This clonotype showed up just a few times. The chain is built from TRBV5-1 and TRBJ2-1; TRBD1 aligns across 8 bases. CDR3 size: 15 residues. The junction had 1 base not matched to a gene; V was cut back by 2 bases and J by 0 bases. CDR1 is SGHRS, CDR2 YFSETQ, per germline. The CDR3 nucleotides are TGCGCCAGCAGCTTTACAGGGGGCTCCTACAATGAGCAGTTCTTC. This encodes CASSFTGGSYNEQFF.

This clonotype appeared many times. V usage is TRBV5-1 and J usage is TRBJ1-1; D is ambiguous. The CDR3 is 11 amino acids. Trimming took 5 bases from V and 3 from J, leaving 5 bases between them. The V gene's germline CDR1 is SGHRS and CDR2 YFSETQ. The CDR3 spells CASRGDTEAFF. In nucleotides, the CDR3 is TGCGCCAGCAGAGGCGACACTGAAGCTTTCTTT.

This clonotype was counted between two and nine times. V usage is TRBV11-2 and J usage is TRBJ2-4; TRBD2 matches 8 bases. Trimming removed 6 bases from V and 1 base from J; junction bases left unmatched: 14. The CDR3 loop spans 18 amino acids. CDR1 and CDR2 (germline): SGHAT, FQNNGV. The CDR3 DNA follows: TGTGCCAGCAGTTTACAGGCGGGGGGCGCAGTGGCCAAAAACATTCAGTACTTC. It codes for CASSLQAGGAVAKNIQYF.

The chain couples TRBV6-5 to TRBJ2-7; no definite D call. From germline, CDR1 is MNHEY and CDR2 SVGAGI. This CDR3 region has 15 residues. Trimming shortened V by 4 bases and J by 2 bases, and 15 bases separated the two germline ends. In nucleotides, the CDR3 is TGTGCCAGCAGTTCCGGCAGGAGTTGGGCCTACGAGCAGTACTTC. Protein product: CASSSGRSWAYEQYF.

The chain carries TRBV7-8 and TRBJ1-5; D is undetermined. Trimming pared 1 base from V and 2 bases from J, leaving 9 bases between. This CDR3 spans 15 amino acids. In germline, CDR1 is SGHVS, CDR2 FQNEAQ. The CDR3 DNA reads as TGTGCCAGCAGCTTAGTTAATCGGGGCAATCAGCCCCAGCATTTT. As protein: CASSLVNRGNQPQHF.

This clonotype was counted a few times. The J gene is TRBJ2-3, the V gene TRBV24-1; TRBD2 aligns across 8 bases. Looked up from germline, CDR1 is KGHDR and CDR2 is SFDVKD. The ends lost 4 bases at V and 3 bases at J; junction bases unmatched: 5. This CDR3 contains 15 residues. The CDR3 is CATSEAGVETDTQYF. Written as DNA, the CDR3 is TGTGCCACCAGTGAAGCGGGAGTAGAGACAGATACGCAGTATTTT.

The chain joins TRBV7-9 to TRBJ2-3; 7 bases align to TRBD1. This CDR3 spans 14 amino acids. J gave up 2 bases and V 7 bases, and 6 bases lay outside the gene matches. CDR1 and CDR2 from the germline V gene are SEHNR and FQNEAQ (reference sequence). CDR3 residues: CASNGQAHTDTQYF. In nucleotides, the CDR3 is TGTGCCAGCAACGGACAGGCCCACACAGATACGCAGTATTTT. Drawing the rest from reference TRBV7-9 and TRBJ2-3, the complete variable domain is DTGVSQNPRHKITKRGQNVTFRCDPISEHNRLYWYRQTLGQGPEFLTYFQNEAQLEKSRLLSDRFSAERPKGSFSTLEIQRTEQGDSAMYLCASNGQAHTDTQYFGPGTRLTVL.